What follows are 16 T cell receptor beta chains derived from one specimen sequenced in a study of cytomegalovirus exposure and HLA in healthy donors. Libraries were prepared by immunoSEQ multiplex PCR; TCRdb keeps only in-frame clonotypes and omits some of them. The data contain roughly 100,000 clones, about 95% of them singletons. The sequenced sample was PBMCs. The receptors originated from a woman aged 18-30 years in good health and CMV-seronegative.

CDR3 DNA: TGTGCCAGTAGCATGGGACAATCCTCTGGAAACACCATATATTTT. It is translated as CASSMGQSSGNTIYF. The chain joins TRBV19 to TRBJ1-3; TRBD1 is a possible D gene (6 bases). The V end lost 6 bases, the J end lost 0 bases, and 12 bases lay between the germline ends. The germline V gene encodes CDR1 LNHDA and CDR2 SQIVND (reference sequence). CDR3 length: 15 residues. Full variable domain (remainder filled in from reference TRBV19 and TRBJ1-3): DGGITQSPKYLFRKEGQNVTLSCEQNLNHDAMYWYRQDPGQGLRLIYYSQIVNDFQKGDIAEGYSVSREKKESFPLTVTSAQKNPTAFYLCASSMGQSSGNTIYFGEGSWLTVV.

This clone was detected once. This chain uses TRBV30 with TRBJ2-4, with TRBD1 identical over 9 bases. Germline CDR1 GTSNPN, CDR2 SVGIG (reference sequence). V dropped 3 bases and J dropped 6; count of bases not matched to a gene: 9. This CDR3 comprises 15 residues. CDR3 region: CAWRRQGVERNIQYF. CDR3 bases: TGTGCCTGGAGGAGACAGGGGGTCGAGAGAAACATTCAGTACTTC.

The chain employs TRBV7-2 and TRBJ1-2, with a tentative D call TRBD1 (5 bases). CDR3 length equals 15 residues. Germline assignment: CDR1 SGHTA and CDR2 FQGNSA. V dropped 1 base and J dropped 8 bases, with 17 bases sitting between them. CDR3 DNA: TGTGCCAGCAGCTTAGGACAGTTTGTATTGGGGGGCTACACCTTC. Its protein product is CASSLGQFVLGGYTF.

The chain carries TRBV14 and TRBJ1-6; no firm D call. The germline CDR1 and CDR2 sequences are SGHDN and FVKESK. Trimming stripped 4 bases from V and 6 bases from J, with 7 bases between. CDR3 length equals 13 residues. CDR3 sequence reads: CASSLGGNSPLHF. CDR3 bases: TGTGCCAGCAGCCTCGGCGGTAATTCACCCCTCCACTTT.

The rearrangement links TRBV29-1 to TRBJ1-2, with D possibly matching TRBD1 (5 bases). Trimming pared 1 base from V and 7 bases from J, leaving 10 bases between. The CDR3 is 12 amino acids. The V gene's germline CDR1 is SQVTM and CDR2 ANQGSEA. CDR3 sequence (DNA): TGCAGCGTTGAAGGAGGGAGGGGTGGCTACACCTTC. Translation: CSVEGGRGGYTF.

The chain joins TRBV5-4 to TRBJ2-2, with 7 nucleotides matching TRBD2. V shed 1 base, J shed 6 bases, and the junction held 3 bases outside the gene matches. CDR1 and CDR2 from the germline V gene are SGHNT and YYREEE (reference sequence). This CDR3 region has 14 residues. The CDR3 spells CASSLRSGAGELFF. The CDR3 region has the DNA TGTGCCAGCAGCTTGAGAAGCGGGGCCGGGGAGCTGTTTTTT.

The chain has TRBV7-6 and TRBJ2-1, with a weak D call TRBD2 (5 bases). Per the germline V gene, CDR1 is SGHVS and CDR2 is FNYEAQ. The CDR3 sequence is 13 residues long. The V and J ends lost 7 bases and 9 bases respectively, with 16 bases between them. DNA for the CDR3: TGTGCCAGCACCCTGACCGAGGGCGGTGAGCAGTTCTTC. Translating gives CASTLTEGGEQFF.

In nucleotides, the CDR3 is TGTGCCAGCAGGTTACAGGGGTCGGACACTGAAGCTTTCTTT. Protein: CASRLQGSDTEAFF. V is TRBV6-6 and J is TRBJ1-1; 7 bases match TRBD1. Germline loops: CDR1 MNHNY, CDR2 SVGAGI (reference sequence). The V and J ends lost 6 bases and 3 bases, in that order; junction bases with no gene match: 7. The CDR3 totals 14 residues.

This sequence joins TRBV11-2 and TRBJ2-7, with 8 bases lining up with TRBD2. Trimming cost V 7 bases and J 3 bases; bases outside gene matches: 14. Germline loops: CDR1 SGHAT, CDR2 FQNNGV. The CDR3 length is 16 residues. CDR3 sequence: CASNHIGRAVHYEQYF. CDR3 nucleotides: TGTGCCAGCAACCATATCGGGAGGGCCGTTCACTACGAGCAGTACTTC.

V is TRBV6-5 and J is TRBJ2-1; TRBD2 agrees at 8 bases. Germline V lookup: CDR1 MNHEY, CDR2 SVGAGI. V lost 6 bases to trimming and J lost 7 bases; unmatched junction nucleotides: 11. The CDR3 has 15 residues. In DNA, the CDR3 is TGTGCCAGCAGCCGACTAGCGACGGGGAGGAATGAGCAGTTCTTC. Its translation is CASSRLATGRNEQFF.

The chain is built from TRBV6-1 and TRBJ2-3; no clear D. The CDR3 covers 15 residues. The V gene's germline CDR1 is MNHNS and CDR2 SASEGT. Trimming pared 1 base from V and 2 bases from J, leaving 10 bases between. The chain's CDR3 is CASSEGGSYTDTQYF. Written as DNA, the CDR3 is TGTGCCAGCAGTGAAGGAGGTAGTTACACAGATACGCAGTATTTT.

The chain joins TRBV11-2 to TRBJ2-3; 8 positions match TRBD1. CDR3 length: 15 residues. Germline V CDR1 and CDR2: SGHAT, FQNNGV. Unmatched junction bases numbered 10, after V lost 5 bases and J lost 6 bases. The CDR3: CASSQWDRLGDTQYF. The CDR3 region has the DNA TGTGCCAGCAGCCAGTGGGACAGGTTGGGGGATACGCAGTATTTT.

This clone occurred a few times. J is TRBJ1-3 and V is TRBV7-8; tentatively, D is TRBD1 (5 bases). CDR1 and CDR2 (germline): SGHVS, FQNEAQ. V lost 2 bases, J lost 0 bases, and 11 bases lay in between. CDR3 length: 16 amino acids. The CDR3, as DNA: TGTGCCAGCAGCTTATGGGGGGGGAGCTCTGGAAACACCATATATTTT. Its protein is CASSLWGGSSGNTIYF.

The chain links TRBV19 to TRBJ2-3; TRBD2 matches at 10 bases. V lost 2 bases and J lost 4; bases outside the gene matches: 6. The CDR3 consists of 16 residues. CDR1 is LNHDA, CDR2 SQIVND, per germline (reference sequence). The CDR3 loop is CASSILPSGSADTQYF. In DNA, the CDR3 is TGTGCCAGTAGTATACTCCCTAGCGGGAGCGCAGATACGCAGTATTTT.

The chain uses TRBV4-1 and TRBJ2-3; maybe TRBD1 (6 bases). V gave up 4 bases and J gave up 0 bases, with 11 bases separating them. Looked up from germline, CDR1 is MGHRA and CDR2 is YSYEKL. The CDR3 runs 15 residues. The CDR3 reads CASSLSRGSTDTQYF. The CDR3, as DNA: TGCGCCAGCAGCCTGAGCAGGGGTAGCACAGATACGCAGTATTTT.

This clone appeared a single time. The gene calls are TRBV4-1 and TRBJ1-1, with a tentative D call TRBD1 (6 bases). The CDR3 spans 17 residues. With 4 bases removed from V and 0 bases from J, the gap between germline ends came to 18 bases. CDR1 is MGHRA and CDR2 is YSYEKL in the germline V gene. The CDR3 DNA follows: TGCGCCAGCAGCCCGACCAAACGGGACACGATGAACACTGAAGCTTTCTTT. Translation: CASSPTKRDTMNTEAFF.